Listed here are 27 T cell receptor beta chains from one sample, sequenced in a study of blood T cell repertoires in COVID-19. Sequenced by immunoSEQ multiplex PCR; TCRdb stores in-frame clones only, minus some. The sample includes 95,000 to 150,000 clones, about four fifths seen only once; the top ten take 4% to 5.5%. Sequencing was carried out using peripheral blood. Receptors were obtained from a woman between 65 and 79 years old with acute or convalescent COVID-19.

The CDR3 protein is CASSYAADRRTLSSYEQYV. The CDR3 bases are TGTGCCAGCAGCTACGCCGCGGACAGGAGAACCTTGAGCTCCTACGAGCAGTACGTC. The genes are TRBV5-4 and TRBJ2-7, with 7 bases identical to TRBD1. The CDR3 is 19 amino acids. V lost 3 bases and J lost 0; bases outside the gene matches: 18. The germline V gene encodes CDR1 SGHNT and CDR2 YYREEE (reference sequence).

As DNA, the CDR3 is TGCGCCAGCAGCCAGACAGTGAACACTGAAGCTTTCTTT. Translating gives CASSQTVNTEAFF. This rearrangement joins TRBV4-1 to TRBJ1-1; weak D call: TRBD1 (5 bases). The CDR3 is 13 residues long. The germline CDR1 and CDR2 sequences are MGHRA and YSYEKL. The V gene lost 3 bases and the J gene lost 0 bases, with 5 bases spanning the gap.

The rearrangement uses TRBV6-2 or TRBV6-3 and TRBJ1-1; 9 bases align to TRBD1. The CDR3 extends over 16 amino acids. V was pared by 4 bases and J by 9 bases, with 15 bases of the junction left unmatched. From germline, CDR1 is MNHEY and CDR2 SVGEGT. CDR3 bases: TGTGCCAGCAGTTCGGGAAGACCGGGACAGGGATTTAAAGCTTTCTTT. Translating it yields CASSSGRPGQGFKAFF.

This clone has just a few counts. This chain connects TRBV7-9 to TRBJ1-5; no reliable D call. The CDR3 totals 13 residues. The V gene lost 0 bases and the J gene lost 5 bases, with 5 bases spanning the gap. CDR1 is SEHNR and CDR2 is FQNEAQ in the germline V gene (reference sequence). CDR3 loop: CASSLAEDQPQHF. The CDR3 nucleotides read TGTGCCAGCAGCTTAGCAGAGGATCAGCCCCAGCATTTT.

The chain recombines TRBV6-2 or TRBV6-3 with TRBJ2-4; no firm D call. This CDR3 spans 14 amino acids. Germline assignment: CDR1 MNHEY and CDR2 SVGEGT. Trimming cost V 0 bases and J 3 bases, with 6 bases left between them. The CDR3 DNA sequence: TGTGCCAGCAGTTACTCTGTAGTCAAAAACATTCAGTACTTC. Translated: CASSYSVVKNIQYF.

This clone was observed a handful of times. V is TRBV24-1 and J is TRBJ1-1, with TRBD1 as a possible D gene (5 bases). The ends were cut back, 5 bases at V and 7 bases at J, with 19 bases in the middle. CDR3 length: 15 residues. CDR1 is KGHDR and CDR2 is SFDVKD in the germline V gene. CDR3 region: CATSARGGGRDEAFF. CDR3 DNA: TGTGCCACCAGTGCCCGTGGGGGGGGAAGAGATGAAGCTTTCTTT.

V usage is TRBV25-1 and J usage is TRBJ1-6; D is uncertain. The V gene lost 6 bases and the J gene lost 0 bases, with 9 bases spanning the gap. Germline V gives CDR1 MGHDK, CDR2 SYGVNS. The CDR3 runs to 15 residues. The CDR3 loop reads CASREGASYNSPLHF. The DNA of the CDR3 is TGTGCCAGCAGGGAGGGTGCCTCCTATAATTCACCCCTCCACTTT.

The CDR3 here is CASSYPGTSQETQYF. CDR3 bases: TGTGCCAGCAGTTACCCGGGAACTAGCCAAGAGACCCAGTACTTC. The chain links TRBV6-2 or TRBV6-3 to TRBJ2-5, with D possibly TRBD2 on 5 matching bases. CDR1 is MNHEY and CDR2 is SVGEGT in the germline V gene. The length of the CDR3 is 15 residues. With 2 bases removed from V and 1 base from J, the gap between germline ends came to 11 bases.

This clone has just one count. The chain links TRBV7-3 to TRBJ2-1, with 7 bases aligning to TRBD2. This CDR3 is built from 15 residues. Germline V gives CDR1 SGHTA, CDR2 FQGTGA. V gave up 5 bases and J gave up 7 bases; unmatched junction bases: 11. The DNA for the CDR3 is TGTGCCAGCAGCCCCACGGGGGGTTACATTAATGAGCAGTTCTTC. The encoded protein is CASSPTGGYINEQFF.

This rearrangement joins TRBV12-3 or TRBV12-4 to TRBJ2-3; D gene uncertain. The CDR3 has 13 residues. The ends were cut back, 6 bases at V and 0 bases at J, with 7 bases in the middle. The CDR3 sequence is CASSYLSTDTQYF. The CDR3 DNA is TGTGCCAGCAGCTACCTTAGCACAGATACGCAGTATTTT.

The chain recombines TRBV1 with TRBJ2-1; the table's D call, TRBD2, has no DNA check behind it. TRBV1 is given as a pseudogene. This CDR3 is 19 amino acids long. The CDR3 DNA sequence: TGCACCAGCAGCCAAGCCTATTTCGCGGGGGTTCCTCGGGTCAGGGAGCAGTTCTTC. This sequence encodes CTSSQAYFAGVPRVREQFF.

This sequence joins TRBV7-9 and TRBJ1-3, with D unresolved. Trimming removed 6 bases from V and 2 bases from J, with 20 bases in between. Germline CDR1 reads SEHNR; CDR2 reads FQNEAQ (reference sequence). The CDR3 consists of 17 residues. This CDR3 reads CASRSLSWATPGNTIYF. The CDR3 region has the DNA TGTGCCAGCAGATCTCTCTCATGGGCCACTCCTGGAAACACCATATATTTT. Full variable domain (missing parts from reference TRBV7-9 and TRBJ1-3): DTGVSQNPRHKITKRGQNVTFRCDPISEHNRLYWYRQTLGQGPEFLTYFQNEAQLEKSRLLSDRFSAERPKGSFSTLEIQRTEQGDSAMYLCASRSLSWATPGNTIYFGEGSWLTVV.

The CDR3 DNA reads as TGTGCCAGCAGTTACTCGGAAAGGGGGAAGTACGAGCAGTACTTC. It yields the protein CASSYSERGKYEQYF. The chain employs TRBV6-5 and TRBJ2-7, with a possible D match to TRBD1 (6 bases). This CDR3 contains 15 residues. Germline assignment: CDR1 MNHEY and CDR2 SVGAGI. V lost 0 bases, J lost 4 bases, and 13 bases lay in between.

V is TRBV4-1 and J is TRBJ1-4; 7 bases match TRBD1. CDR1 MGHRA and CDR2 YSYEKL come from the germline V gene. V was clipped by 1 base and J by 7 bases; unmatched bases: 9. The CDR3 extends over 16 amino acids. Here the CDR3 reads CASSQAGQDKSEKLFF. For the CDR3, the DNA is TGCGCCAGCAGCCAAGCCGGACAGGATAAGAGTGAAAAACTGTTTTTT.

The chain links TRBV5-4 to TRBJ2-7; D possibly corresponds to TRBD2 (7 bases). The CDR3 has 16 amino acids. V lost 3 bases to trimming and J lost 2 bases, with 18 bases between them. Germline values: CDR1 SGHNT, CDR2 YYREEE (reference sequence). CDR3 sequence (DNA): TGTGCCAGCAGCTCGGGCGGGGGCTATACTACCTACGAGCAGTACTTC. Protein product: CASSSGGGYTTYEQYF.

The chain is built from TRBV9 and TRBJ2-7; 9 bases line up with TRBD1. The length of the CDR3 is 15 residues. The junction had 7 bases not matched to a gene; V was cut back by 0 bases and J by 6 bases. Germline V gives CDR1 SGDLS, CDR2 YYNGEE. CDR3 protein: CASSVAPGQGAEQYF. The CDR3, as DNA: TGTGCCAGCAGCGTAGCCCCGGGACAGGGAGCCGAGCAGTACTTC.

The V call is TRBV6-4, the J call TRBJ1-1; the match to TRBD1 covers 9 bases. This CDR3 region has 15 residues. V was pared by 3 bases and J by 5 bases, with 7 bases of the junction left unmatched. Germline V lookup: CDR1 MRHNA, CDR2 SNTAGT. The CDR3 sequence is CASSDSGTGSTEAFF. The DNA for the CDR3 is TGTGCCAGCAGTGATTCCGGGACAGGGAGTACTGAAGCTTTCTTT.

The CDR3 nucleotides are TGTGCCAGCAGCGTAATGCGGGGTGGTGGTGAGACCCAGTACTTC. Its protein is CASSVMRGGGETQYF. This rearrangement joins TRBV9 to TRBJ2-5; TRBD2 is a possible D gene (6 bases). V dropped 1 base and J dropped 5 bases, with 15 bases sitting between them. This CDR3 contains 15 residues. CDR1 SGDLS and CDR2 YYNGEE come from the germline V gene. Drawing the rest from reference TRBV9 and TRBJ2-5, the complete variable domain is DSGVTQTPKHLITATGQRVTLRCSPRSGDLSVYWYQQSLDQGLQFLIQYYNGEERAKGNILERFSAQQFPDLHSELNLSSLELGDSALYFCASSVMRGGGETQYFGPGTRLLVL.

The rearrangement joins TRBV6-4 to TRBJ2-1; TRBD2 agrees at 9 bases. The CDR3 length is 16 residues. Germline loops: CDR1 MRHNA, CDR2 SNTAGT. V trimming: 6 bases; J trimming: 8 bases; junction bases outside the gene matches: 14. The CDR3 DNA reads as TGTGCCAGCAGCCCCGGGACTAGCTTTGGGGCAGATGAGCAGTTCTTC. Translation: CASSPGTSFGADEQFF.

J is TRBJ1-2 and V is TRBV2; D gene uncertain. V was clipped by 3 bases and J by 7 bases, with 12 bases between them. Germline CDR1 and CDR2: SNHLY and FYNNEI. The CDR3 is made up of 13 amino acids. CDR3 nucleotide sequence: TGTGCCAGCAGTGAGTATCGGACTGGTGGCTACACCTTC. It specifies CASSEYRTGGYTF.

This clone was seen just once. The chain uses TRBV5-1 and TRBJ2-2, with D hard to call. Germline assignment: CDR1 SGHRS and CDR2 YFSETQ. The CDR3 spans 15 residues. Between the trimmed V and J ends, which lost 4 bases and 4 bases, there was a span of 14 bases. CDR3 residues: CASSPPLRATGELFF. The CDR3 DNA reads TGCGCCAGCAGCCCACCGCTGCGAGCCACCGGGGAGCTGTTTTTT.

The chain is built from TRBV27 and TRBJ1-5, with 12 bases that match TRBD1. CDR3 length equals 21 residues. V was clipped by 6 bases and J by 2 bases; unmatched bases: 20. CDR1 and CDR2 from the germline V gene are MNHEY and SMNVEV (reference sequence). The CDR3 DNA follows: TGTGCCAGCAGACCGAAAACCCCGGGACAGGGGGCTCTTCGGCGCAATCAGCCCCAGCATTTT. Translating it yields CASRPKTPGQGALRRNQPQHF.

This clone was recorded a few times. This chain joins TRBV27 and TRBJ2-1; TRBD1 matches at 10 bases. The length of the CDR3 is 15 residues. V dropped 6 bases and J dropped 2; count of bases not matched to a gene: 4. Germline V gene data show CDR1 as MNHEY and CDR2 as SMNVEV (reference sequence). For the CDR3, the DNA is TGTGCCAGCAGATACGGGACAGGGGCCTACAATGAGCAGTTCTTC. This gives the protein CASRYGTGAYNEQFF.

This clone was recorded only once. The chain uses TRBV18 and TRBJ2-3, with 7 bases identical to TRBD2. The V segment lost 3 bases and the J segment 1 base; nucleotides outside the gene matches: 4. The CDR3 runs to 15 residues. Germline lookup yields CDR1 KGHSH and CDR2 LQKENI. In DNA, the CDR3 is TGTGCCAGCTCACCCTCGGGGGGAGGCACAGATACGCAGTATTTT. Protein product: CASSPSGGGTDTQYF.

The V call is TRBV5-1, the J call TRBJ2-5, with TRBD2 matching 7 bases. V lost 0 bases and J lost 4; bases outside the gene matches: 6. CDR1 SGHRS and CDR2 YFSETQ come from the germline V gene. This CDR3 has 15 residues. As DNA, the CDR3 is TGCGCCAGCAGCTTGGTGGCGGGGGAAGGAGAGACCCAGTACTTC. Protein product: CASSLVAGEGETQYF.

This chain uses TRBV2 with TRBJ2-1; 11 nucleotides line up with TRBD1. The CDR3 length is 14 residues. Losses at the gene ends were 6 bases for V and 7 bases for J; bases not matched to a gene: 5. CDR1 is SNHLY and CDR2 is FYNNEI in the germline V gene. CDR3 in amino acids: CASRTDRGRNEQFF. CDR3 coding DNA: TGTGCCAGCAGGACGGACAGGGGGCGAAATGAGCAGTTCTTC.

This sequence joins TRBV10-1 and TRBJ1-2; 9 nucleotides line up with TRBD1. This CDR3 is built from 12 residues. Germline V lookup: CDR1 WNHNN, CDR2 SYGVQD (reference sequence). The trim removed 8 bases at V and 6 bases at J, leaving 4 bases unmatched. DNA of the CDR3: TGCGCCAGCGGGACAGGGTCGGATGGCTACACCTTC. Its translation: CASGTGSDGYTF.